The clone carrying this T cell receptor beta chain was picked up many times. Antigen specificity is unknown. The sample is drawn from a study of read filtering for tumor transcriptome and immune sequencing. Study at large: Patients were approximately 18 male and about 15 female, mean age roughly 68 years, range 47 to 80. Whole-transcriptome libraries were prepared after DNase treatment. Study-level results: Correlation between methods rose after single-read clonotypes were removed.

Trimming took off 5 bases at V and 8 bases at J, with 7 bases between the two ends. Germline assignment: CDR1 SQVTM and CDR2 ANQGSEA. The length of the CDR3 is 9 residues. Molecular barcoded adaptors covering alpha/delta and beta/gamma chains were used on about 0.4 ug RNA. TCRdb re-called the reads through MiXCR, storing one row per CDR3 protein. This table has 93,000 or so distinct CDR3 sequences, roughly 21% appearing once. What was sequenced was a population of CD138-negative cells sorted from bone marrow. V and J are TRBV29-1 and TRBJ2-7, with D unresolved. The receptor was derived from a donor older than 35 with multiple myeloma. The CDR3 DNA reads TGCAGCGTTCACCGAAAGCAGTACTTC. Amino acid sequence: CSVHRKQYF.